This entry describes one T cell receptor (beta chain). The target antigen is unknown. In TCRdb, the RACE reads were re-called with MiXCR into one record per CDR3 protein. The table has tens of thousands of distinct CDR3 sequences, 8% to 10% seen once. The data belong to a study of human T cells and chemical hapten exposure. Overall study results and limits: With DPC sensitization, TCRs exceeding 1 in 1000 frequency showed no change.

The sample's time point: pre-sensitization, week 0. Noted treatment: therapeutic diphenylcyclopropenone sensitization with weekly scalp DPC. Trimming shortened V by 0 bases and J by 2 bases, and 10 bases separated the two germline ends. The CDR3 has 15 residues. The germline CDR1 and CDR2 sequences are KGHSH and LQKENI. This TCR derives from a middle-aged woman with alopecia areata. Some clones in this sample may be carry-over from other donors' samples. V gene TRBV18 combines with J gene TRBJ2-5; D not certain. This material consisted of whole blood, taken in connection with sensitization to the hapten diphenylcyclopropenone (DPC). Here the CDR3 DNA reads TGTGCCAGCTCACCACCAAACTATTTACAAGAGACCCAGTACTTC. Translated: CASSPPNYLQETQYF.